The clone carrying this T cell receptor beta chain showed up many times. Germline and genes here are mouse. Read sequence stops 4 residues before the CDR3 end, and the germline J gene provides the missing end. The sample has other DNA sequences that encode this CDR3 too. Sorting of pooled cutaneous lymph node cells used CD4, CD8alpha, NKG2D, NKG2ACE and other markers. The data originate from a study of CD8+ T cells in alopecia areata. Overall study: Spontaneously alopecic C3H/HeJ graft donors, roughly 6-12 months old, gave skin to roughly 6-10-week-old female C3H/HeJ mice.

Germline values: CDR1 MNHDT, CDR2 YYDKIL. This CDR3 region has 11 residues. TCR sequencing used cDNA made by reverse transcription of extracted RNA. The assay was immunoSEQ multiplex PCR, and TCRdb's table has in-frame clones only and misses some. This sample carries 250,000 or so clones, none of them present only once. V and J are TRBV17 and TRBJ1-1; no reliable D call. The TCR sequence derives from a C3H/HeJ mouse with alopecia areata. For the strain, the MHC haplotype given is H2-k. Sample: CD4+ T cells sorted from a lymph node. The covered CDR3 bases are TGTGCTAGCAGTAGAGACAGA. The encoded protein is CASSRDR. The whole CDR3 sequence is CASSRDREVFF.